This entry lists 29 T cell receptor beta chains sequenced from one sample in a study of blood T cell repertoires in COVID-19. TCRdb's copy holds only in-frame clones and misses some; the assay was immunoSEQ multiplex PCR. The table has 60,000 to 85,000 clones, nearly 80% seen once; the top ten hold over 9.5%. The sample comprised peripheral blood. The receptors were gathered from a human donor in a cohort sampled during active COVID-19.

The CDR3 reads CASSRDSTDTQYF. CDR3 bases: TGTGCCAGCAGTCGGGACTCCACAGATACGCAGTATTTT. This chain uses TRBV6-6 with TRBJ2-3, with D possibly TRBD2 on 6 matching bases. Trimming stripped 5 bases from V and 2 bases from J, with 8 bases between. Per the germline V gene, CDR1 is MNHNY and CDR2 is SVGAGI (reference sequence). CDR3 length: 13 residues.

This CDR3 is CASSALGLSVDEQYV. The DNA of the CDR3 is TGTGCCAGCAGCGCTCTCGGACTGTCCGTAGACGAGCAGTACGTC. The chain has TRBV7-9 and TRBJ2-7, with D perhaps matching TRBD2 (5 bases). V was cut by 5 bases and J by 5 bases, with 19 bases left in between. The CDR3 totals 15 residues. CDR1 and CDR2 from the germline V gene are SEHNR and FQNEAQ (reference sequence).

The CDR3 DNA follows: TGTGCCAGCAGGGGGGGGTACGGACAGGGCTCTGAAGCTTTCTTT. Its protein product is CASRGGYGQGSEAFF. The gene calls are TRBV28 and TRBJ1-1; TRBD1 agrees at 8 bases. Germline CDR1 reads MDHEN; CDR2 reads SYDVKM. Trimming took 6 bases from V and 6 from J; bases not matched to a gene: 12. This CDR3 region has 15 residues. The full variable domain, completed using reference TRBV28 and TRBJ1-1, is DVKVTQSSRYLVKRTGEKVFLECVQDMDHENMFWYRQDPGLGLRLIYFSYDVKMKEKGDIPEGYSVSREKKERFSLILESASTNQTSMYLCASRGGYGQGSEAFFGQGTRLTVV.

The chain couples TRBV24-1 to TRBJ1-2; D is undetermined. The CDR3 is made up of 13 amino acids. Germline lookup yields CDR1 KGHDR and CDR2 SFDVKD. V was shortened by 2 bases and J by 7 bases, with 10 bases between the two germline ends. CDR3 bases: TGTGCCACCAGTGATTCGAGCCTGTTTGGCTACACCTTC. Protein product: CATSDSSLFGYTF.

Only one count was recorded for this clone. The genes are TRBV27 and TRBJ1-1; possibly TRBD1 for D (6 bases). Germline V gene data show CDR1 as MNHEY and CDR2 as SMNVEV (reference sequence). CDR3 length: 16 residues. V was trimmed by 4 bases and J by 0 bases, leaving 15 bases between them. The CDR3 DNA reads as TGTGCCAGCAGTTCCGGACAGCTACTAATGAACACTGAAGCTTTCTTT. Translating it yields CASSSGQLLMNTEAFF.

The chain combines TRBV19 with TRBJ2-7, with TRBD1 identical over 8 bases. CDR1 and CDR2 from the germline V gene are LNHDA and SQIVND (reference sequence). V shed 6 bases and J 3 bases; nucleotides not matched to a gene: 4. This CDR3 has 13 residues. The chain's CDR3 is CASSRQGNYEQYF. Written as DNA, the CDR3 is TGTGCCAGTAGCCGACAGGGGAACTACGAGCAGTACTTC.

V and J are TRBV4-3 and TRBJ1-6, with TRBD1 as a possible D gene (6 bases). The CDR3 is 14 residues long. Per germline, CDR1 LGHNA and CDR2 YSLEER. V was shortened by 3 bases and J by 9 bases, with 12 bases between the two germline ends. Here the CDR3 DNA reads TGCGCCAGCAGCCAGGCAGGGGTATCTTCACCCCTCCACTTT. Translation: CASSQAGVSSPLHF.

CDR3 DNA sequence: TGTGCCAGCAGCCCGACAGCTTCCTACGAGCAGTACGTC. Protein: CASSPTASYEQYV. The chain uses TRBV7-9 and TRBJ2-7; a weak D match, TRBD1 (5 bases). The CDR3 consists of 13 residues. The V gene lost 5 bases and the J gene lost 1 base, with 9 bases spanning the gap. CDR1 and CDR2 from the germline V gene are SEHNR and FQNEAQ (reference sequence).

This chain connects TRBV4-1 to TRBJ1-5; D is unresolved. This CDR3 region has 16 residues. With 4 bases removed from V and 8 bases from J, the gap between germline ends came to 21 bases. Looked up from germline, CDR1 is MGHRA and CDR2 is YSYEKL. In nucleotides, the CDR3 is TGCGCCAGCAGCCCCTCCCCTGGGCCCTCCGTCGAGCCCCAGCATTTT. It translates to CASSPSPGPSVEPQHF.

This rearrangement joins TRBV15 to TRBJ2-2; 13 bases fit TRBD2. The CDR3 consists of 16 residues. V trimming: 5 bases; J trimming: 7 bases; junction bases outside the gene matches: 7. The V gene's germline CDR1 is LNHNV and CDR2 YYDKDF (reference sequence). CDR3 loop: CATSEGLAGEVGELFF. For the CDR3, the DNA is TGTGCCACCAGCGAAGGACTAGCGGGAGAGGTCGGGGAGCTGTTTTTT.

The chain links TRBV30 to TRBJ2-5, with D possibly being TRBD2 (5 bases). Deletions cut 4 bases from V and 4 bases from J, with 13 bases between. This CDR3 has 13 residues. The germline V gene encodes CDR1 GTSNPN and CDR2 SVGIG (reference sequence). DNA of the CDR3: TGTGCCTGGATGCGGTATCGGGGAGAGACCCAGTACTTC. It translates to CAWMRYRGETQYF.

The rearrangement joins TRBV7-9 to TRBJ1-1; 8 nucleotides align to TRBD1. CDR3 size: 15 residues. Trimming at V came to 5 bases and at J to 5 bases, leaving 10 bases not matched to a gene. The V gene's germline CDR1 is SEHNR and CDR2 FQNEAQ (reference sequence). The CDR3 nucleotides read TGTGCCAGCAGCCGTCCCGGGACAGGAGCTACTGAAGCTTTCTTT. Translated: CASSRPGTGATEAFF. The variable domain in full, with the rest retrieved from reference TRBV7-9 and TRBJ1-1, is DTGVSQNPRHKITKRGQNVTFRCDPISEHNRLYWYRQTLGQGPEFLTYFQNEAQLEKSRLLSDRFSAERPKGSFSTLEIQRTEQGDSAMYLCASSRPGTGATEAFFGQGTRLTVV.

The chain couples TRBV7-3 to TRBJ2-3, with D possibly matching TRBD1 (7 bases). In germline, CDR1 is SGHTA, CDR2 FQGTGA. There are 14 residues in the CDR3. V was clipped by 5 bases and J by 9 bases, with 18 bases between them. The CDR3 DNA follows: TGTGCCAGCAGCCGCAGGGGGGACCGTCACACGCAGTATTTT. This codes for CASSRRGDRHTQYF.

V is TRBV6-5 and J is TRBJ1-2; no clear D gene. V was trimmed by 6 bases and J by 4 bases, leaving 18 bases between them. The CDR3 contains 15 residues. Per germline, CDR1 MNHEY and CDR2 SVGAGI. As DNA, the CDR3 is TGTGCCAGCAGGCTTACCTTGGCGGGAGCCTATGGCTACACCTTC. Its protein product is CASRLTLAGAYGYTF.

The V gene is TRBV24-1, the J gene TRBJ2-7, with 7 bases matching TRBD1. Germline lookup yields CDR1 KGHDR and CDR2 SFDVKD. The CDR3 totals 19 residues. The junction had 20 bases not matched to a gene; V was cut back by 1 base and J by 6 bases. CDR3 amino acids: CATSDLSRARQGGSGEQYV. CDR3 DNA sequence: TGTGCCACCAGTGATTTAAGTCGTGCCCGACAGGGTGGCTCGGGCGAGCAGTACGTC.

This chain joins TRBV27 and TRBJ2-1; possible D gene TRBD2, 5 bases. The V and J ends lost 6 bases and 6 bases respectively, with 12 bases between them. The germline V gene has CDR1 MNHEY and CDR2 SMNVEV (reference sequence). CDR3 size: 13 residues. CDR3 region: CASSPGLANEQFF. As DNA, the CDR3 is TGTGCCAGCAGCCCTGGGCTAGCCAATGAGCAGTTCTTC.

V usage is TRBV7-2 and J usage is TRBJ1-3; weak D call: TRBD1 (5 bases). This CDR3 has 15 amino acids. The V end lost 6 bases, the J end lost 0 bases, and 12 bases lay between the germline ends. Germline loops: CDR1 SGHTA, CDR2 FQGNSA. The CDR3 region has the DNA TGTGCCAGCAGGCGGGGCGGGGGCTCTGGAAACACCATATATTTT. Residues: CASRRGGGSGNTIYF.

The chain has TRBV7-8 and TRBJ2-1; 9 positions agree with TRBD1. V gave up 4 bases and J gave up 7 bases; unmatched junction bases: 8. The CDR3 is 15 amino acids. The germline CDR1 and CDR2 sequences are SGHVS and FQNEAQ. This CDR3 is CASSSTGGRLNEQFF. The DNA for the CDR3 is TGTGCCAGCAGCTCGACAGGGGGGAGGTTGAATGAGCAGTTCTTC.

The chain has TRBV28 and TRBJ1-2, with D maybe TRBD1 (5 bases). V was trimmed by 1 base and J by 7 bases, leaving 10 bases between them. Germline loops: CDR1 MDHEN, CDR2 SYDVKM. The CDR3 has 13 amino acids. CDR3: CASSLLQTAGYTF. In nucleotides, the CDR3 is TGTGCCAGCAGTTTATTGCAGACAGCTGGCTACACCTTC.

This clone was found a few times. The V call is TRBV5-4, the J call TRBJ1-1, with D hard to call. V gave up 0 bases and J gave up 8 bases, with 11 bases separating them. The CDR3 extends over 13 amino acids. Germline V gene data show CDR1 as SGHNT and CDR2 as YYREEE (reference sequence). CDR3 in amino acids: CASSLVPTGEAFF. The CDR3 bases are TGTGCCAGCAGCTTGGTGCCCACGGGGGAAGCTTTCTTT.

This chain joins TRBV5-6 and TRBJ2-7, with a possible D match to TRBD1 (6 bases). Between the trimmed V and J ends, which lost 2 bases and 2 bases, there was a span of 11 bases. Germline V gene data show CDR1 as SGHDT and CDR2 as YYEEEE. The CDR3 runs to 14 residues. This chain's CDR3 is CASSFSTGPYEQYF. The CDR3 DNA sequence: TGTGCCAGCAGCTTTAGTACAGGGCCCTACGAGCAGTACTTC.

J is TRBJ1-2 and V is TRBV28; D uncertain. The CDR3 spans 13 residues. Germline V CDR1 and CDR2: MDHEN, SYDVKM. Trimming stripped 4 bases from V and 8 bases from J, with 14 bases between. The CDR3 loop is CASSSPSLSGYTF. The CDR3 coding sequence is TGTGCCAGCAGTTCCCCCTCCCTATCGGGCTACACCTTC.

The CDR3, as DNA: TGTGCCAGCAGTTACTGGCAGAACTCCTACGAGCAGTACTTC. Protein product: CASSYWQNSYEQYF. The chain couples TRBV6-6 to TRBJ2-7, with no clear D. The CDR3 is made up of 14 amino acids. CDR1 is MNHNY and CDR2 is SVGAGI in the germline V gene (reference sequence). The V and J ends lost 1 base and 0 bases respectively, with 7 bases between them.

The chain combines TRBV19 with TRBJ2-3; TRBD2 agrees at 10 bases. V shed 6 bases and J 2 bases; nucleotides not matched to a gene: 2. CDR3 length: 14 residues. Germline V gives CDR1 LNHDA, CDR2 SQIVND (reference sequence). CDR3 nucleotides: TGTGCCAGTAGAGCGGGGGGGCCCACAGATACGCAGTATTTT. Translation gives CASRAGGPTDTQYF.

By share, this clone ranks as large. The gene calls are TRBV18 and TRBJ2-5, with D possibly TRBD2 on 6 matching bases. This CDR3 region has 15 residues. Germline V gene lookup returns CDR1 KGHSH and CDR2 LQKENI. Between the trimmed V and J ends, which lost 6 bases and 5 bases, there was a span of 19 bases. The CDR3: CASSPKRGIRETQYF. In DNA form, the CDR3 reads TGTGCCAGCTCCCCCAAACGCGGGATCAGGGAGACCCAGTACTTC.

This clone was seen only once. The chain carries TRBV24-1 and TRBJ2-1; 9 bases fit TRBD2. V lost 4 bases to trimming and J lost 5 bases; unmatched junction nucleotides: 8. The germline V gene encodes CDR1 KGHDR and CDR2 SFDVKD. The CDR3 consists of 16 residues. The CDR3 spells CATSDHSGSRNNEQFF. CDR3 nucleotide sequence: TGTGCCACCAGTGACCATAGCGGGAGTCGGAACAATGAGCAGTTCTTC.

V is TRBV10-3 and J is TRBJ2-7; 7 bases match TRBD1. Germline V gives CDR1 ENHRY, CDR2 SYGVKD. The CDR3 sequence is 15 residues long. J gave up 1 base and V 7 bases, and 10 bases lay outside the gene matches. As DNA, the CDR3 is TGTGCCATCACCCTACAGGGGAACATATCCTACGAGCAGTACGTC. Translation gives CAITLQGNISYEQYV.

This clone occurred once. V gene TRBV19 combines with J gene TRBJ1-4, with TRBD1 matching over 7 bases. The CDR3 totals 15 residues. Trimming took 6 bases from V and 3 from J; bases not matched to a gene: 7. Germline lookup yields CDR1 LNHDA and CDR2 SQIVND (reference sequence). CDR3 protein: CASSVDRVSNEKLFF. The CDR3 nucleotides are TGTGCCAGTAGCGTCGACAGGGTTTCTAATGAAAAACTGTTTTTT. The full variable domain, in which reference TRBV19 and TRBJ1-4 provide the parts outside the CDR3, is DGGITQSPKYLFRKEGQNVTLSCEQNLNHDAMYWYRQDPGQGLRLIYYSQIVNDFQKGDIAEGYSVSREKKESFPLTVTSAQKNPTAFYLCASSVDRVSNEKLFFGSGTQLSVL.

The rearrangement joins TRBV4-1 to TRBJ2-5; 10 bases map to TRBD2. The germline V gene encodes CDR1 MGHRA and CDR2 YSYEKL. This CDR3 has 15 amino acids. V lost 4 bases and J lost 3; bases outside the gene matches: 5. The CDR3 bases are TGCGCCAGCAGCCGTTCCGGGACTAGCGAAGAGACCCAGTACTTC. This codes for CASSRSGTSEETQYF.